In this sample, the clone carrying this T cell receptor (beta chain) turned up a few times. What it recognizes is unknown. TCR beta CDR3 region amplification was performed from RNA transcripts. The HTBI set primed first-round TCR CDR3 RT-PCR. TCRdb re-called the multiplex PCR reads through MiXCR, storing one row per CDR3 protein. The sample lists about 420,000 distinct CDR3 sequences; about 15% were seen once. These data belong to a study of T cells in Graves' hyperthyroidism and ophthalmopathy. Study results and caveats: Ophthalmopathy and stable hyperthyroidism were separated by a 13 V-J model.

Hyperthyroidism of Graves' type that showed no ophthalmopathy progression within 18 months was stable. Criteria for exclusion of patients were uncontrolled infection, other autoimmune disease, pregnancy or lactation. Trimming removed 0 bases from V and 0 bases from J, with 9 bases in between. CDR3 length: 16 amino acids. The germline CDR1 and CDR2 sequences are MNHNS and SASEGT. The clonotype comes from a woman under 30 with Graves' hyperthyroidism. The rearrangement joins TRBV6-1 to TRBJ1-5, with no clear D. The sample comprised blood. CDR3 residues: CASSEARVYSNQPQHF. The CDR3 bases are TGTGCCAGCAGTGAAGCGCGAGTGTATAGCAATCAGCCCCAGCATTTT.